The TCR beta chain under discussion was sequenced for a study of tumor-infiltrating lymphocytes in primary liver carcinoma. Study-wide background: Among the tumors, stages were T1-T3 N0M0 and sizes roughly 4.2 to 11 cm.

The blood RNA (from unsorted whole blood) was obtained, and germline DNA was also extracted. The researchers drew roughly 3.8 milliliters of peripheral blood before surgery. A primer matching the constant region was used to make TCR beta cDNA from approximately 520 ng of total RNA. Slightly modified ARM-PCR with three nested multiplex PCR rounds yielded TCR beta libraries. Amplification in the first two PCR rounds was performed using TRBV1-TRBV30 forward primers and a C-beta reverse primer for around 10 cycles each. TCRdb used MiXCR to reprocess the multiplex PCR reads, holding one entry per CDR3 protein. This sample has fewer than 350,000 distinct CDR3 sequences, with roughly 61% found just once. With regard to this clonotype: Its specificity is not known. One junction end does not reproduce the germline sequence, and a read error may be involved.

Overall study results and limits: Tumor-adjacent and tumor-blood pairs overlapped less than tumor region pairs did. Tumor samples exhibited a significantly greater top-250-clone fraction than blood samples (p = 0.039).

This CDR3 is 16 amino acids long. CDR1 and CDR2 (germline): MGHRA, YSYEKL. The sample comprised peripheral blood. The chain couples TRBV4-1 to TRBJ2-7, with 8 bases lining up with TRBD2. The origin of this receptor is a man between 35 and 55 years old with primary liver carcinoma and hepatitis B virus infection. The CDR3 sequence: CDSSQDSGTSIYGQYF. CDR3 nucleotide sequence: TGCGACAGCAGCCAAGATTCCGGGACTAGTATCTACGGGCAGTACTTC.